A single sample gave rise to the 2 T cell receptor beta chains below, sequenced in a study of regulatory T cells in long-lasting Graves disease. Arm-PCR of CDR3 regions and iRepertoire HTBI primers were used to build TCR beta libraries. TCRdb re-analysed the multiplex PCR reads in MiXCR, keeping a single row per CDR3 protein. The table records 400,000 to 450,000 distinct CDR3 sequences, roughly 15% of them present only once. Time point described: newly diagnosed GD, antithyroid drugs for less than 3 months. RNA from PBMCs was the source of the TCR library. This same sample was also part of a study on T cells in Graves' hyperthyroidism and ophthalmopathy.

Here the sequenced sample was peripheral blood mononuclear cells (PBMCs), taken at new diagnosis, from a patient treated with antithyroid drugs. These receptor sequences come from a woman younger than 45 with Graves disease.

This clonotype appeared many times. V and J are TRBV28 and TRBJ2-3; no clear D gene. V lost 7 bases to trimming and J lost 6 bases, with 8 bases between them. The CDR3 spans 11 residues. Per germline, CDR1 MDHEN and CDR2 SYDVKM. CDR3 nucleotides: TGTGCCAGCACCTCGATGGATACGCAGTATTTT. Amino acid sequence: CASTSMDTQYF.

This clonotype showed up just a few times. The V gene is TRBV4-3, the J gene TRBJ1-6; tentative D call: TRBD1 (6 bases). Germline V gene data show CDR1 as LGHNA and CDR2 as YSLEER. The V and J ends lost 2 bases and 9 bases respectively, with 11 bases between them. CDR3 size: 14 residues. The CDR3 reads CASSQSRGLSPLHF. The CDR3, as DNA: TGCGCCAGCAGCCAATCCCGGGGGCTTTCACCCCTCCACTTT.